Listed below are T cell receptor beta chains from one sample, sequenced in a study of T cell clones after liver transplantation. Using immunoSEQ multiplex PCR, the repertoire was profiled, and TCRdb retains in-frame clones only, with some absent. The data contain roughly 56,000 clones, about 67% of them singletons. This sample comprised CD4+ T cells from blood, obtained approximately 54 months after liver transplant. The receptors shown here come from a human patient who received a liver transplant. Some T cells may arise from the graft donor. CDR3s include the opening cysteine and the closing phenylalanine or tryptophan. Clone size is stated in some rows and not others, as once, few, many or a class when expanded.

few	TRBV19	CASSRLVRSGNEQFF
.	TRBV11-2	CASGLRVEQFF
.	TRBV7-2	CASSLQWEGAGNTIYF
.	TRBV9	CASSLLAGGEGEQFF
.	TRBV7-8	CASSLDRGRLHF
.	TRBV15	CATSRVQARNTEAFF
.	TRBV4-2	CASSQGLVTVNQPQHF
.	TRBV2	CASSLRGLTEAFF
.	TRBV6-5	CASSVGSNYGYTF
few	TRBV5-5	CASSPGQASYEQYF
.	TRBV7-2	CASSLAGGVSYEQYF
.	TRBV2	CASSEKETQYF
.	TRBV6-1	CASSPRQVDGYTF
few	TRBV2	CASSETGAENNSPLHF
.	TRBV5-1	CASSPRDARTDTQYF
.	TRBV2	CASKSGTEAYGYTF
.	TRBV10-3	CAILDNPAVGELFF
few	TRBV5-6	CASSLGQGFYEQYF
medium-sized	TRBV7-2	CASGRQNTGELFF
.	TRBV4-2	CASSQVYLVRANYGYTF